Presented here are 6 T cell receptor beta chains from one specimen sequenced in a study of Graves' ophthalmopathy and Graves' hyperthyroidism. Using RNA transcripts, the TCR beta CDR3 regions were amplified. Scientists carried out first-round RT-PCR using HTBI primers and then a second-round multiplex PCR. In TCRdb, the multiplex PCR reads were re-called with MiXCR into one record per CDR3 protein. The repertoire consists of 400,000 to 500,000 distinct CDR3 sequences, with more than 20% occurring once and the leading ten covering approximately 3.2%. Sequenced material: peripheral blood. These receptors were taken from a woman younger than 30 with stable Graves' hyperthyroidism.

This chain uses TRBV6-2 or TRBV6-3 with TRBJ1-1; D uncertain. Trimming stripped 6 bases from V and 3 bases from J, with 20 bases between. CDR1 is MNHEY and CDR2 is SVGEGT in the germline V gene. The CDR3 is 16 amino acids. The CDR3 bases are TGTGCCAGCAGAAAGAGGACGGGCCTTAGGGACACTGAAGCTTTCTTT. Translation: CASRKRTGLRDTEAFF.

This clonotype was picked up many times. The V call is TRBV6-2 or TRBV6-3, the J call TRBJ1-6; D is unclear. The CDR3 has 11 amino acids. From germline, CDR1 is MNHEY and CDR2 SVGEGT. Trimming took off 9 bases at V and 7 bases at J, with 7 bases between the two ends. DNA of the CDR3: TGTGCCAGTGGGCGGAATTCACCCCTCCACTTT. Translating it yields CASGRNSPLHF.

This sequence joins TRBV28 and TRBJ2-5; tentatively, D is TRBD1 (6 bases). The CDR3 has 16 residues. Germline lookup yields CDR1 MDHEN and CDR2 SYDVKM. V gave up 2 bases and J gave up 4 bases, with 17 bases separating them. The CDR3 spells CASSLVSFVRGETQYF. The CDR3 nucleotides are TGTGCCAGCAGTTTAGTAAGCTTTGTCAGGGGAGAGACCCAGTACTTC.

There are many counts of this clonotype. J is TRBJ1-5 and V is TRBV27; no definite D call. V was pared by 6 bases and J by 11 bases, with 14 bases between. The CDR3 extends over 12 amino acids. Germline CDR1 reads MNHEY; CDR2 reads SMNVEV (reference sequence). The CDR3 DNA reads TGTGCCAGCAGGGATCATGCCCGGACCCAGCATTTT. Translating it yields CASRDHARTQHF.

This clonotype was seen ten or more times. The chain combines TRBV29-1 with TRBJ2-6; unclear D gene. Trimming stripped 3 bases from V and 0 bases from J, with 6 bases between. CDR3 length: 14 amino acids. Germline-derived CDR1 and CDR2 are SQVTM and ANQGSEA. CDR3 in DNA: TGCAGCGTTGAGGCCGGCTCTGGGGCCAACGTCCTGACTTTC. It translates to CSVEAGSGANVLTF.

This clonotype has ten or more counts. The genes are TRBV20-1 and TRBJ2-5, with a weak D call TRBD1 (5 bases). V lost 5 bases and J lost 1, with 11 bases in between. The CDR3 extends over 13 amino acids. Looked up from germline, CDR1 is DFQATT and CDR2 is SNEGSKA (reference sequence). The CDR3 sequence is CSAHDRPQETQYF. CDR3 nucleotides: TGCAGTGCTCACGACAGACCCCAAGAGACCCAGTACTTC.